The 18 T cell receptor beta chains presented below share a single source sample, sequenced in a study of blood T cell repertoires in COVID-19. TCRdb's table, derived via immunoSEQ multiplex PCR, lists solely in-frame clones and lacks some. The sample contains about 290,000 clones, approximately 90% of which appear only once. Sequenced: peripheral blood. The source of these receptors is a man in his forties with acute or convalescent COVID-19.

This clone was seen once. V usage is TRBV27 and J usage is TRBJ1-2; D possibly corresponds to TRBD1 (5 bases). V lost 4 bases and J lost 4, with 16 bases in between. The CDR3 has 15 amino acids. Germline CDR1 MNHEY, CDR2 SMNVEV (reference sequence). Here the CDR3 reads CASSSLSDKPYGYTF. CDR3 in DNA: TGTGCCAGCAGTTCTCTCTCGGACAAGCCCTATGGCTACACCTTC.

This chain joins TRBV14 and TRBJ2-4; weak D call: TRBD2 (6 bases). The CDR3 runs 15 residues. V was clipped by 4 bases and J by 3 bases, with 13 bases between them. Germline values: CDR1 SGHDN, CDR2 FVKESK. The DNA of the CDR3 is TGTGCCAGCAGCCCGGGACTTCCGGGCAAAAACATTCAGTACTTC. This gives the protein CASSPGLPGKNIQYF. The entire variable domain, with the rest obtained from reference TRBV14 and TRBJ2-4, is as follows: EAGVTQFPSHSVIEKGQTVTLRCDPISGHDNLYWYRRVMGKEIKFLLHFVKESKQDESGMPNNRFLAERTGGTYSTLKVQPAELEDSGVYFCASSPGLPGKNIQYFGAGTRLSVL.

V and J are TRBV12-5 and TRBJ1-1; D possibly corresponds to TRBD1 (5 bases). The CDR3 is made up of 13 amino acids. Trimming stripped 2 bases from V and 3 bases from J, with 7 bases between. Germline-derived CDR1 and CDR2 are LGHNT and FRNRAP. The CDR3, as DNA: TGTGCTAGTGGTTTGCGACAGTACACTGAAGCTTTCTTT. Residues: CASGLRQYTEAFF.

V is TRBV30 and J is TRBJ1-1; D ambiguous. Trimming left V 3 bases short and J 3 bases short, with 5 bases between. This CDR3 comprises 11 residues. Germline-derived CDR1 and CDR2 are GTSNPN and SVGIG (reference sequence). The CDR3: CAWRIDTEAFF. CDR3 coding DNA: TGTGCCTGGAGAATAGACACTGAAGCTTTCTTT.

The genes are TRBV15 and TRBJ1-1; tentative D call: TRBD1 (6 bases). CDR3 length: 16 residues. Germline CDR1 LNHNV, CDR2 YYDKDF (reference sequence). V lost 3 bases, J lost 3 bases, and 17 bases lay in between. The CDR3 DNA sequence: TGTGCCACCAGCAGTATGTATGGGGGCCCGGACACTGAAGCTTTCTTT. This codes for CATSSMYGGPDTEAFF.

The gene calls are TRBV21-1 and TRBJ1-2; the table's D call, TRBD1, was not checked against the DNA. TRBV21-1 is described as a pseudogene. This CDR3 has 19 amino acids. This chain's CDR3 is CASSKEWLDRGRWDYGYTF. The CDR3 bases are TGTGCCAGCAGCAAAGAATGGCTAGACAGGGGGCGCTGGGACTATGGCTACACCTTC.

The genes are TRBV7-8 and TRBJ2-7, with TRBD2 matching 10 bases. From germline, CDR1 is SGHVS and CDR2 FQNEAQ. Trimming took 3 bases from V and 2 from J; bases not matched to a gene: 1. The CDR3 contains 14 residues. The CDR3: CASSFLAGAYEQYF. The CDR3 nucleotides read TGTGCCAGCAGCTTCCTAGCGGGGGCCTACGAGCAGTACTTC.

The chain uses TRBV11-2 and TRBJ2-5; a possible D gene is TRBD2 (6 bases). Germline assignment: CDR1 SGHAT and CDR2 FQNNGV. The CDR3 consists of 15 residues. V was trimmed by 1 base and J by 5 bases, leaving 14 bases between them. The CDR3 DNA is TGTGCCAGCAGCTTAGGGCAAACTCGGGGGGAGACCCAGTACTTC. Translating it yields CASSLGQTRGETQYF.

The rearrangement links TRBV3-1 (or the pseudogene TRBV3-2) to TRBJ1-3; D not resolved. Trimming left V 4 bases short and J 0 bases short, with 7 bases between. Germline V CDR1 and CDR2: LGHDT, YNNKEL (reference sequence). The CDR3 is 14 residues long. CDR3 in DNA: TGTGCCAGCAGCCCAGTCAGCTCTGGAAACACCATATATTTT. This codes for CASSPVSSGNTIYF.

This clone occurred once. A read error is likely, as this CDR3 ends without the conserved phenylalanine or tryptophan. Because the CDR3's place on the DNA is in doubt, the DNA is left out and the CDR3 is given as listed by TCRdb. The CDR3 loop is CASSEAQTLI. V and J are TRBV6-1 and TRBJ1-2. The CDR3 comprises 10 residues, both ends counted. Per germline, CDR1 MNHNS and CDR2 SASEGT.

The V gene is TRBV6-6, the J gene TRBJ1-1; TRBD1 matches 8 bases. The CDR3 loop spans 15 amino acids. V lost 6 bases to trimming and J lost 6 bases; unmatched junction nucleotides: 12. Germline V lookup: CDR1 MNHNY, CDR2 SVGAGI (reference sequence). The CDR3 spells CASRSEGDRTSEAFF. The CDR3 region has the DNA TGTGCCAGCAGGTCCGAGGGGGACAGGACCTCTGAAGCTTTCTTT.

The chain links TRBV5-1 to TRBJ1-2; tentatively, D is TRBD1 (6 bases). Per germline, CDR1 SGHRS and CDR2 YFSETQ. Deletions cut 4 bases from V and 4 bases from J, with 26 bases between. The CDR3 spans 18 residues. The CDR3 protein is CASSPGGAGEPAGYGYTF. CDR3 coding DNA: TGCGCCAGCAGCCCGGGGGGGGCAGGCGAGCCAGCTGGCTATGGCTACACCTTC. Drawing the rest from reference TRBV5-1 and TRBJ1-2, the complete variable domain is KAGVTQTPRYLIKTRGQQVTLSCSPISGHRSVSWYQQTPGQGLQFLFEYFSETQRNKGNFPGRFSGRQFSNSRSEMNVSTLELGDSALYLCASSPGGAGEPAGYGYTFGSGTRLTVV.

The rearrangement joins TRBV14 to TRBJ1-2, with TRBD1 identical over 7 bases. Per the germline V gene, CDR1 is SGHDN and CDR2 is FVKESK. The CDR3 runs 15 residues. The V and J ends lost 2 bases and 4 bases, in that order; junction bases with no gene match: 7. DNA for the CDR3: TGTGCCAGCAGCCAACCCGGGGGACAGTTCTATGGCTACACCTTC. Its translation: CASSQPGGQFYGYTF.

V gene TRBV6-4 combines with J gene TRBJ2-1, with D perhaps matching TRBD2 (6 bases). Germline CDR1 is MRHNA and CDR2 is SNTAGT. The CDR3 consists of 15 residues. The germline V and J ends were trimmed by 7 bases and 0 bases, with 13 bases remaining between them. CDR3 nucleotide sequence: TGTGCCAGCAATCGCGGGGATAGCTCCTACAATGAGCAGTTCTTC. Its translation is CASNRGDSSYNEQFF.

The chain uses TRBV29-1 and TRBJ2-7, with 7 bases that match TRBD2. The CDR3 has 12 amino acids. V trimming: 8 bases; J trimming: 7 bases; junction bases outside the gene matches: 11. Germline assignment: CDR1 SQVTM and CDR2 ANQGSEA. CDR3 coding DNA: TGCAGCAAGACTAGCACGGTACCGGAGCAGTACTTC. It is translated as CSKTSTVPEQYF.

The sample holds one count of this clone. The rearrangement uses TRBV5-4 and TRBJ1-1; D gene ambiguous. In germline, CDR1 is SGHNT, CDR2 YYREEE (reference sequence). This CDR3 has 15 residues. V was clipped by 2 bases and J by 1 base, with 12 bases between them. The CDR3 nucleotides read TGTGCCAGCAGCTTAATACGGGAGGGGAACACTGAAGCTTTCTTT. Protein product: CASSLIREGNTEAFF.

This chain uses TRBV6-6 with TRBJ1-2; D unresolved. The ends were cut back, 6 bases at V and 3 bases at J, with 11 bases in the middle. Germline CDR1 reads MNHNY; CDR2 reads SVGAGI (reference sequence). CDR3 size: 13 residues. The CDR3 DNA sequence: TGTGCCAGCAGGTCCAACCGCGACTATGGCTACACCTTC. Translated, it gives CASRSNRDYGYTF.

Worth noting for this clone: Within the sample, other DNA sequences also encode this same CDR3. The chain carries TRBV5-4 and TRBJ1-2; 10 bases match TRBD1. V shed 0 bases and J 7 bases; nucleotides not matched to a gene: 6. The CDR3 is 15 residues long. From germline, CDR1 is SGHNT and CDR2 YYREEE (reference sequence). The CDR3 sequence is CASSLGERTGGGYTF. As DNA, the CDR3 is TGTGCCAGCAGCTTGGGGGAAAGGACAGGGGGTGGCTACACCTTC.